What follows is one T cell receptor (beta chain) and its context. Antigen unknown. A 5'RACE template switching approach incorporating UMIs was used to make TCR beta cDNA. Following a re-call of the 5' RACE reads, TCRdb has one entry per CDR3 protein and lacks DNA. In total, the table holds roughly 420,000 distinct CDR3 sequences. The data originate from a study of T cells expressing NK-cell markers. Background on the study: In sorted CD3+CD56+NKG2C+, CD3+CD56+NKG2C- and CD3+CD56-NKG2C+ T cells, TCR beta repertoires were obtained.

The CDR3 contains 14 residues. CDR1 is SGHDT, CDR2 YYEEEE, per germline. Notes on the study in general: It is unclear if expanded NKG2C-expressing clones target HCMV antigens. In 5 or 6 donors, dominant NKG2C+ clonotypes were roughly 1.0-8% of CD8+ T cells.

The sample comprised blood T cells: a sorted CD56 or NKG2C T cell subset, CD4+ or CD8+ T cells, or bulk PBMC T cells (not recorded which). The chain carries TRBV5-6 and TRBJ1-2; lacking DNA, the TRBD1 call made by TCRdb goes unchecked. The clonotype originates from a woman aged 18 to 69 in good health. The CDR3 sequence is CASRPDRGSYGYTF.